The T cell receptor beta chain described here comes from a study of response to subunit inactivated influenza vaccine. Using its own MiXCR run on the RT-PCR reads, TCRdb lists one record per CDR3 protein. The sample has around 580,000 distinct CDR3 sequences; about 15% are singletons. The study, taken as a whole, reports: Authors suggested each seasonal influenza vaccination recruits few new T cells.

A remark on this clonotype: Antigen unknown.

This TCR came from a man in his fifties or sixties who received an inactivated influenza vaccine. Sequenced material: PBMCs from blood, taken approximately 13 days after vaccination.

CDR3 bases: TGTGCCAGCAGCCAATCTTGGGGCTCCTACGAGCAGTACTTC. Translation gives CASSQSWGSYEQYF. The chain couples TRBV3-1 to TRBJ2-7, with D hard to call. Per germline, CDR1 LGHDT and CDR2 YNNKEL (reference sequence). The V end was cut by 2 bases, the J end by 0 bases, with 8 bases between. The CDR3 is 14 residues long.